Sequencing of this T cell receptor (beta chain) was carried out in a study of T-cell memory formation after mild COVID-19. Whole-study results and caveats: Clones contracting across day 15 to 85 had a balanced CD4/CD8 profile; later expanding clones leaned CD4+.

V gave up 0 bases and J gave up 1 base; unmatched junction bases: 3. This CDR3 has 15 residues. Germline CDR1 reads SGHKS; CDR2 reads YYEKEE (reference sequence). Each CDR3 protein gets one entry after TCRdb re-called the 5' RACE reads with MiXCR. The data hold roughly 560,000 distinct CDR3 sequences, with roughly 22% observed a single time. This clonotype was detected ten times or more. Its antigen remains unknown. The chain combines TRBV5-5 with TRBJ2-5; TRBD2 matches 7 bases. The material sequenced was PBMCs or a T cell subset sorted from them (not recorded which). The TCR was taken from an adult woman who had mild COVID-19 (a few samples of this study predate the infection). Cell type and time point are not known. The CDR3 region is CASSLALAAQETQYF. In nucleotides, the CDR3 is TGTGCCAGCAGCTTGGCTCTAGCGGCCCAAGAGACCCAGTACTTC. Full variable domain (rest looked up from reference TRBV5-5 and TRBJ2-5): DAGVTQSPTHLIKTRGQQVTLRCSPISGHKSVSWYQQVLGQGPQFIFQYYEKEERGRGNFPDRFSARQFPNYSSELNVNALLLGDSALYLCASSLALAAQETQYFGPGTRLLVL.